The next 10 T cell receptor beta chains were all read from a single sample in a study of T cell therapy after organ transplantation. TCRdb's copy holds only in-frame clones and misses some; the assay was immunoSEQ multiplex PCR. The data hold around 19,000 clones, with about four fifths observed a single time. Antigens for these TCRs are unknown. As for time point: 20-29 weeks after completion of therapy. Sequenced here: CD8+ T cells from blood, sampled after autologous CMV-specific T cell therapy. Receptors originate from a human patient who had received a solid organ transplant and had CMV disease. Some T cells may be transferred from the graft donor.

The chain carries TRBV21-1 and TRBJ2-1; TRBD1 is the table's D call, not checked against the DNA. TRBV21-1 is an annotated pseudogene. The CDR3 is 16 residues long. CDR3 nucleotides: TGTGCCAGCAGCAAACTCGACAGGGGGCGCTACAATGAGCAGTTCTTC. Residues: CASSKLDRGRYNEQFF.

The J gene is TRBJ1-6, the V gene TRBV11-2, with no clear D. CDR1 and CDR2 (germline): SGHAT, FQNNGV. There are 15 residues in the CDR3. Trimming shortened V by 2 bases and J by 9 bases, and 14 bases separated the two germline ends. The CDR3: CASSLRGPTPSPLHF. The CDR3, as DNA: TGTGCCAGCAGCTTAAGAGGGCCCACTCCTTCACCCCTCCACTTT.

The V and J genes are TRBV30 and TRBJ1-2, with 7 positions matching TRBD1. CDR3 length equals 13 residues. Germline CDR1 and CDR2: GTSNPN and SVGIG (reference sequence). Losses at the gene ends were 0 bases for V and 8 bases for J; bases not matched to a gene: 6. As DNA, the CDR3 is TGTGCCTGGAGTGTTCGGGACAGCGGCGGCTACACCTTC. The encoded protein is CAWSVRDSGGYTF. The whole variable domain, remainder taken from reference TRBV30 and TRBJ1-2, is SQTIHQWPATLVQPVGSPLSLECTVEGTSNPNLYWYRQAAGRGLQLLFYSVGIGQISSEVPQNLSASRPQDRQFILSSKKLLLSDSGFYLCAWSVRDSGGYTFGSGTRLTVV.

CDR3 in DNA: TGTGCCAGCAGCTCTCCGGGACGGATCTACGAGCAGTACTTC. Translating it yields CASSSPGRIYEQYF. The chain is built from TRBV7-9 and TRBJ2-7, with D perhaps assigned TRBD1 or TRBD2 (5 bases each). The CDR3 is made up of 14 amino acids. The V and J ends lost 4 bases and 3 bases respectively, with 13 bases between them. CDR1 SEHNR and CDR2 FQNEAQ come from the germline V gene (reference sequence).

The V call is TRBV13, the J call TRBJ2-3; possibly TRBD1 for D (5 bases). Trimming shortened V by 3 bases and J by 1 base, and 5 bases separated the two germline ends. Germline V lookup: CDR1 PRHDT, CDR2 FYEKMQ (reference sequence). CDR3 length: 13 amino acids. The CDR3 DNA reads TGTGCCAGCAGCTTGACAGGCACAGATACGCAGTATTTT. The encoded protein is CASSLTGTDTQYF.

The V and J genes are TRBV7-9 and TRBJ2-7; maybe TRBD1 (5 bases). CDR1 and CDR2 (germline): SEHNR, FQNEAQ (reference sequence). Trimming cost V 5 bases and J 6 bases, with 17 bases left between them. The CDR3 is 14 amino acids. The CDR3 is CASSVDPGIAEQYF. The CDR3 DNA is TGTGCCAGCAGCGTGGACCCAGGGATAGCCGAGCAGTACTTC.

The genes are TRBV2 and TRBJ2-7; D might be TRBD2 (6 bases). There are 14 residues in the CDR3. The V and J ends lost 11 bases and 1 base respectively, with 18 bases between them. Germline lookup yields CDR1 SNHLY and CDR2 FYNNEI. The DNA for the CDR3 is TGTGCCGGTGGGTGGGGGGATCGGTCCTACGAGCAGTACTTC. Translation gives CAGGWGDRSYEQYF.

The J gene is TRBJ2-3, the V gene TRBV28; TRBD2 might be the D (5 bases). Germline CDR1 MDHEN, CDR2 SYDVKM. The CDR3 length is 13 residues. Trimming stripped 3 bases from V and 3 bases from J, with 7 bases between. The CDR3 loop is CASSFPGTDTQYF. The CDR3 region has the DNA TGTGCCAGCAGTTTTCCGGGAACAGATACGCAGTATTTT.

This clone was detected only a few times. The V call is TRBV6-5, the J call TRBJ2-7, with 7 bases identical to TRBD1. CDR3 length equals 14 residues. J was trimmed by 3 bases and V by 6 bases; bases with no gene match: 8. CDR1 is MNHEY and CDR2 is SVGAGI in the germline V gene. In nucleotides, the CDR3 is TGTGCCAGCAGCCCCGGGACAGCAGTCTACGAGCAGTACTTC. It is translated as CASSPGTAVYEQYF.

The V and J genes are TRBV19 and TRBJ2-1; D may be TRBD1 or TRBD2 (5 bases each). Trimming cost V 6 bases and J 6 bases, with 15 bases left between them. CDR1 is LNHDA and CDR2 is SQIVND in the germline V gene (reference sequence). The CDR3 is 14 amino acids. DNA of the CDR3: TGTGCCAGTAGCGCAGGGACCACTTCCAATGAGCAGTTCTTC. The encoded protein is CASSAGTTSNEQFF.